Below are 22 T cell receptor beta chains sequenced from a single sample in a study of T cell repertoires in cytomegalovirus infection. No antigen has been identified for these receptors. TCRdb fed the reads into MiXCR, producing one record per CDR3 protein. Here the sample spans fewer than 950,000 distinct CDR3 sequences, approximately 32% being singletons. The material sequenced was cultured CD8+ T cells from PBMCs, taken from culture after CMV antigen stimulation. The receptors come from a human donor in good health (CMV status not recorded). Some clones in this sample may be carry-over from other donors' samples.

Comment on this clonotype: Just one base apart from a much larger clone, this may be a read error. This rearrangement joins TRBV7-9 to TRBJ1-6; 7 nucleotides align to TRBD1. The CDR3 is made up of 15 amino acids. The V gene's germline CDR1 is SEHNR and CDR2 FQNEAQ (reference sequence). CDR3 coding DNA: TGTGCCAACAGCCCCCGGGACAGCAATAATTCACCCCTCCACTTT. This encodes CANSPRDSNNSPLHF.

The chain uses TRBV6-1 and TRBJ1-6; possibly TRBD1 for D (5 bases). CDR1 is MNHNS and CDR2 is SASEGT in the germline V gene. The V gene lost 2 bases and the J gene lost 10 bases, with 15 bases spanning the gap. This CDR3 comprises 15 residues. Here the CDR3 DNA reads TGTGCCAGCAGTGAATATCTGGGGGAAAGCTCACCCCTCCACTTT. Its protein product is CASSEYLGESSPLHF.

The table lists this clonotype with a count of one. Just one base apart from a much larger clone, this may be a read error. The chain joins TRBV7-8 to TRBJ2-6; TRBD1 agrees at 7 bases. The CDR3 totals 16 residues. The ends lost 4 bases at V and 8 bases at J; junction bases unmatched: 11. Germline CDR1 is SGHVS and CDR2 is FQNEAQ. The CDR3 bases are TGTGCCAGCAGCTCCTCAACCGGCAGGGGGTCCAACGTCCTGACTTTC. This gives the protein CASSSSTGRGSNVLTF.

This clonotype was detected a few times. The CDR3 DNA reads as TGTGCCAGCAGTTACGGGGGTTTTGGGCCTGAAGCTTTCTTT. Translated, it gives CASSYGGFGPEAFF. The gene calls are TRBV6-5 and TRBJ1-1, with a tentative D call TRBD1 (5 bases). V was cut by 2 bases and J by 6 bases, with 13 bases left in between. Germline CDR1 is MNHEY and CDR2 is SVGAGI. The CDR3 is 14 residues long.

This clonotype was detected many times. The chain recombines TRBV7-6 with TRBJ1-3; the match to TRBD1 covers 10 bases. Germline V gene sequence: CDR1 SGHVS, CDR2 FNYEAQ. The CDR3 runs to 15 residues. With 5 bases clipped from V and 5 bases from J, the junction kept 6 bases outside the gene matches. In DNA form, the CDR3 reads TGTGCCAGCAGCCCAGGACAGGGGGGTAGAAACACCATATATTTT. Amino acid sequence: CASSPGQGGRNTIYF. The full variable domain, completed using reference TRBV7-6 and TRBJ1-3, is GAGVSQSPRYKVTKRGQDVALRCDPISGHVSLYWYRQALGQGPEFLTYFNYEAQQDKSGLPNDRFSAERPEGSISTLTIQRTEQRDSAMYRCASSPGQGGRNTIYFGEGSWLTVV.

In the case of this clonotype: An end of the junction does not agree with germline; a read error may underlie this. This chain links TRBV12-3 or TRBV12-4 with TRBJ2-7, with D perhaps assigned TRBD1 or TRBD2 (6 bases each). The CDR3 consists of 14 residues. The CDR3 bases are TGTGCCAACAGTTCGGGGGACACTACCTACGAGCAGTACTTC. It is translated as CANSSGDTTYEQYF.

This chain links TRBV5-6 with TRBJ1-6; TRBD1 aligns across 7 bases. The CDR3 spans 17 residues. Germline loops: CDR1 SGHDT, CDR2 YYEEEE. V lost 1 base to trimming and J lost 8 bases; unmatched junction nucleotides: 12. This CDR3 is CASSLPQTGVLDSPLHF. The CDR3 DNA reads TGTGCCAGCAGCTTGCCTCAAACAGGGGTCCTGGATTCACCCCTCCACTTT.

This clonotype was seen more than once but under ten times. This sequence joins TRBV20-1 and TRBJ2-7; tentatively, D is TRBD2 (5 bases). Per germline, CDR1 DFQATT and CDR2 SNEGSKA (reference sequence). CDR3 length: 13 amino acids. The V end lost 3 bases, the J end lost 6 bases, and 15 bases lay between the germline ends. CDR3 region: CSASEGRRGEQYF. CDR3 sequence (DNA): TGCAGTGCTAGTGAGGGAAGGAGAGGCGAGCAGTACTTC.

In its sample, this clonotype was seen many times. V is TRBV7-6 and J is TRBJ2-5, with 9 bases aligning to TRBD2. The CDR3 contains 15 residues. From germline, CDR1 is SGHVS and CDR2 FNYEAQ. V lost 1 base, J lost 5 bases, and 5 bases stayed unmatched. CDR3: CASSLVSGGLETQYF. CDR3 nucleotides: TGTGCCAGCAGCTTAGTGAGCGGGGGGCTGGAGACCCAGTACTTC.

This clonotype showed up just a few times. The chain is built from TRBV27 and TRBJ2-1, with 10 bases that match TRBD2. CDR3 length: 15 amino acids. Unmatched junction bases numbered 12, after V lost 10 bases and J lost 6 bases. Germline CDR1 is MNHEY and CDR2 is SMNVEV (reference sequence). The CDR3 region has the DNA TGTGCCATCCTTAATGTAGCGGGGGGCCGCAATGAGCAGTTCTTC. Protein: CAILNVAGGRNEQFF.

Many counts were recorded for this clonotype. This chain connects TRBV7-2 to TRBJ2-5, with unresolved D. Trimming shortened V by 5 bases and J by 1 base, and 17 bases separated the two germline ends. Germline CDR1 is SGHTA and CDR2 is FQGNSA. The CDR3 loop spans 16 amino acids. Here the CDR3 DNA reads TGTGCCAGCAGCCCCTATCGGCCCAGCTTCCAAGAGACCCAGTACTTC. This sequence encodes CASSPYRPSFQETQYF.

J is TRBJ2-1 and V is TRBV19, with TRBD2 identical over 9 bases. The trim removed 10 bases at V and 7 bases at J, leaving 11 bases unmatched. Germline V gene sequence: CDR1 LNHDA, CDR2 SQIVND (reference sequence). This CDR3 spans 14 amino acids. The CDR3 DNA follows: TGTGCCACCGAAGTAGCGGGGGATTTAAATGAGCAGTTCTTC. This sequence encodes CATEVAGDLNEQFF.

Many counts were recorded for this clonotype. The CDR3 DNA reads TGTGCCATCAAAGGGACAGGGTGGACCGGGGAGCTGTTTTTT. It specifies CAIKGTGWTGELFF. V usage is TRBV10-3 and J usage is TRBJ2-2; 9 bases are a match to TRBD1. Germline V gene sequence: CDR1 ENHRY, CDR2 SYGVKD. V lost 7 bases, J lost 5 bases, and 5 bases stayed unmatched. This CDR3 has 14 amino acids.

This clonotype appeared a few times. The chain joins TRBV7-9 to TRBJ2-1; 9 bases line up with TRBD1. Unmatched junction bases numbered 5, after V lost 4 bases and J lost 13 bases. Germline loops: CDR1 SEHNR, CDR2 FQNEAQ (reference sequence). CDR3 length: 12 amino acids. CDR3 protein: CASSSPGQGQFF. In nucleotides, the CDR3 is TGTGCCAGCAGCTCACCGGGACAGGGACAGTTCTTC.

This clonotype was seen a handful of times. V gene TRBV7-8 combines with J gene TRBJ2-7, with D perhaps TRBD2 (5 bases). This CDR3 has 14 residues. Germline assignment: CDR1 SGHVS and CDR2 FQNEAQ. The germline V and J ends were trimmed by 1 base and 7 bases, with 14 bases remaining between them. The CDR3 here is CASSLGRSLREQYF. CDR3 DNA: TGTGCCAGCAGCTTAGGGAGGAGTCTACGGGAGCAGTACTTC.

This clonotype was counted only a few times. The chain carries TRBV2 and TRBJ2-1, with 7 bases identical to TRBD2. There are 15 residues in the CDR3. The junction had 11 bases not matched to a gene; V was cut back by 5 bases and J by 7 bases. The germline V gene has CDR1 SNHLY and CDR2 FYNNEI. CDR3: CASSPRGTGGNEQFF. The CDR3 nucleotides are TGTGCCAGCAGTCCGCGAGGGACGGGGGGTAATGAGCAGTTCTTC.

The sample holds a few counts of this clonotype. The chain combines TRBV7-2 with TRBJ1-5; no definite D call. Germline lookup yields CDR1 SGHTA and CDR2 FQGNSA. Deletions cut 3 bases from V and 0 bases from J, with 9 bases between. This CDR3 comprises 15 residues. In nucleotides, the CDR3 is TGTGCCAGCAGCTTGTCCGATCTTAGCAATCAGCCCCAGCATTTT. Protein product: CASSLSDLSNQPQHF.

The chain links TRBV9 to TRBJ1-1; weak D call: TRBD1 (6 bases). Germline CDR1 SGDLS, CDR2 YYNGEE. The CDR3 contains 16 residues. V gave up 4 bases and J gave up 6 bases, with 22 bases separating them. CDR3 region: CASSSHRVRGVPEAFF. CDR3 in DNA: TGTGCCAGCAGCTCGCACAGGGTAAGGGGAGTCCCTGAAGCTTTCTTT.

The chain carries TRBV25-1 and TRBJ1-2; the D gene is possibly TRBD1 (5 bases). V was trimmed by 2 bases and J by 4 bases, leaving 17 bases between them. In germline, CDR1 is MGHDK, CDR2 SYGVNS. The length of the CDR3 is 16 residues. CDR3 nucleotides: TGTGCCAGCAGTGAAGACAGCGTAACTGTTACCTATGGCTACACCTTC. Amino acids: CASSEDSVTVTYGYTF.

This clonotype was picked up a small number of times. The rearrangement uses TRBV7-3 and TRBJ2-3; TRBD1 matches 9 bases. There are 17 residues in the CDR3. Germline CDR1 SGHTA, CDR2 FQGTGA. With V trimmed by 5 bases and J by 4 bases, 13 bases remained unmatched. As DNA, the CDR3 is TGTGCCAGCAGCCCAACGACGGGGACAGGGTGGTCAGATACGCAGTATTTT. Its translation: CASSPTTGTGWSDTQYF.

The sample holds a few counts of this clonotype. The genes are TRBV6-1 and TRBJ2-1, with 13 bases fitting TRBD2. The CDR3 extends over 15 amino acids. CDR1 MNHNS and CDR2 SASEGT come from the germline V gene. V trimming: 6 bases; J trimming: 7 bases; junction bases outside the gene matches: 6. In DNA, the CDR3 is TGTGCCAGCAGACCACTAGCGGGGGGGTTTAATGAGCAGTTCTTC. Amino acids: CASRPLAGGFNEQFF.

This clonotype was detected a few times. CDR3 nucleotides: TGTGCCAGTAAGCACAGGGGGAGCTCCTACAATGAGCAGTTCTTC. As protein: CASKHRGSSYNEQFF. This chain uses TRBV19 with TRBJ2-1; TRBD1 agrees at 8 bases. The CDR3 is 15 amino acids. CDR1 and CDR2 (germline): LNHDA, SQIVND (reference sequence). The J segment lost 0 bases and the V segment lost 7 bases, leaving 5 bases of the junction unmatched.